One sample yielded the 5 T cell receptor beta chains listed below, sequenced in a study of shared clonotypes between healthy human individuals (dated by TCRdb to the early 2020s). Libraries were prepared through the immunoSEQ multiplex PCR assay. Not all clones reach the TCRdb copy of this immuneACCESS table, which keeps in-frame sequences only. Checked studies attribute under half of the gap to unresolved V genes and leave the rest unexplained. The sample table shows approximately 440,000 clones, and 77% are seen once. Clones ranked in the top ten supply about 12% of the sample. Sequencing used PBMCs. Source of these receptors: a woman aged 40 to 49 in good health. Some clones in this sample may be carry-over from other donors' samples.

Comments on this clone: A far more abundant clone sits one base away, making this likely a read error. The V call is TRBV10-2, the J call TRBJ1-3; no firm D call. Germline CDR1 WSHSY, CDR2 SAAADI. The CDR3 contains 17 residues. Trimming cost V 6 bases and J 0 bases, with 18 bases left between them. The DNA of the CDR3 is TGCGCCAGCAGCCCCGCCGCCACGAGAAACTCTGGAAACACCATATATTTT. It is translated as CASSPAATRNSGNTIYF.

V gene TRBV25-1 combines with J gene TRBJ1-2; perhaps TRBD1 as D (6 bases). V was pared by 10 bases and J by 4 bases, with 10 bases between. Germline CDR1 reads MGHDK; CDR2 reads SYGVNS. This CDR3 contains 11 residues. In DNA, the CDR3 is TGTGCCACAACAGGGTTCTATGGCTACACCTTC. Translating gives CATTGFYGYTF.

The chain uses TRBV28 and TRBJ2-7; 11 bases fit TRBD2. CDR1 and CDR2 from the germline V gene are MDHEN and SYDVKM. The CDR3 sequence is 15 residues long. V lost 8 bases to trimming and J lost 2 bases; unmatched junction nucleotides: 8. The CDR3 reads CASSPYSGRAYEQYF. DNA of the CDR3: TGTGCCAGCTCTCCGTATAGCGGGAGGGCCTACGAGCAGTACTTC.

This clone was seen a few times. The chain carries TRBV14 and TRBJ2-5; D is unresolved. The DNA matches TRBJ2-7 better at its end, which makes the J call doubtful. Germline values: CDR1 SGHDN, CDR2 FVKESK. CDR3 length equals 19 residues. The CDR3 here is CASSQGTRAVLKGSYEQYF. CDR3 sequence (DNA): TGTGCCAGCAGCCAAGGTACCCGGGCCGTTCTGAAGGGTTCCTACGAGCAGTACTTC.

This chain joins TRBV7-8 and TRBJ2-7; 13 bases are a match to TRBD2. Trimming took 3 bases from V and 1 from J; bases not matched to a gene: 6. CDR3 length equals 17 residues. Germline-derived CDR1 and CDR2 are SGHVS and FQNEAQ. The CDR3 coding sequence is TGTGCCAGCAGCTTTGGACTAGCGGGAGCGGGATCCTACGAGCAGTACTTC. It yields the protein CASSFGLAGAGSYEQYF.